This entry lists 27 T cell receptor beta chains sequenced from one sample in a study of identical twins. TCRdb reprocessed the 5' RACE reads with MiXCR, giving one entry per CDR3 protein. The data contain about 340,000 distinct CDR3 sequences, 10% to 15% of them singletons. The same data also contributed to another study, on yellow fever vaccine responses in identical twins.

Sequencing was carried out using CD8+ T cells sorted from blood. All receptors derive from a woman aged 18 to 35 in good health.

The chain recombines TRBV13 with TRBJ2-1; TRBD2 matches 8 bases. CDR1 is PRHDT, CDR2 FYEKMQ, per germline (reference sequence). This CDR3 is built from 15 residues. Unmatched junction bases numbered 3, after V lost 5 bases and J lost 0 bases. DNA for the CDR3: TGTGCCAGCAGCCCCGGGGGGGACTCCTACAATGAGCAGTTCTTC. Translation: CASSPGGDSYNEQFF.

This chain uses TRBV4-1 with TRBJ1-1; 9 bases fit TRBD1. The V segment lost 1 base and the J segment 1 base; nucleotides outside the gene matches: 1. The CDR3 extends over 15 amino acids. Germline CDR1 reads MGHRA; CDR2 reads YSYEKL. CDR3 amino acids: CASSQGQGGNTEAFF. The CDR3 bases are TGCGCCAGCAGCCAAGGACAGGGGGGGAACACTGAAGCTTTCTTT.

The rearrangement joins TRBV6-5 to TRBJ2-7; TRBD2 is a possible D gene (5 bases). Germline V gene data show CDR1 as MNHEY and CDR2 as SVGAGI. The CDR3 loop spans 13 amino acids. V was pared by 2 bases and J by 5 bases, with 10 bases between. CDR3 sequence (DNA): TGTGCCAGCAGTTACGGGAGTGTCGACGAGCAGTACTTC. This sequence encodes CASSYGSVDEQYF.

This clonotype was seen more than once but under ten times. This rearrangement joins TRBV20-1 to TRBJ2-1; maybe TRBD2 (6 bases). V was trimmed by 0 bases and J by 2 bases, leaving 11 bases between them. The V gene's germline CDR1 is DFQATT and CDR2 SNEGSKA (reference sequence). The length of the CDR3 is 15 residues. The CDR3 region is CSARDSRTTYNEQFF. CDR3 DNA sequence: TGCAGTGCTAGAGATTCAAGGACTACCTACAATGAGCAGTTCTTC.

This clonotype turned up a few times. CDR3 sequence (DNA): TGTGCCAGCAGCTTAGTAGGCGCAACAGGGACCTACAATGAGCAGTTCTTC. Translating it yields CASSLVGATGTYNEQFF. The chain is built from TRBV7-9 and TRBJ2-1; maybe TRBD1 (6 bases). The germline gives CDR1 SEHNR, CDR2 FQNEAQ (reference sequence). The length of the CDR3 is 17 residues. With 1 base removed from V and 2 bases from J, the gap between germline ends came to 15 bases.

With regard to this clonotype: With a much larger clone just one base away, this may be a read error. The rearrangement joins TRBV6-6 to TRBJ2-3, with unresolved D. Germline CDR1 reads MNHNY; CDR2 reads SVGAGI (reference sequence). The CDR3 runs 12 residues. This CDR3 reads CASCRFADTHYF. DNA of the CDR3: TGTGCCAGTTGCAGGTTCGCAGATACGCATTATTTT.

This clonotype was counted only a few times. The V call is TRBV6-2 or TRBV6-3, the J call TRBJ1-1; D not certain. Trimming took off 8 bases at V and 0 bases at J, with 10 bases between the two ends. The CDR3 length is 13 residues. CDR1 and CDR2 (germline): MNHEY, SVGEGT. CDR3: CASGKKMNTEAFF. Here the CDR3 DNA reads TGTGCCAGCGGTAAGAAGATGAACACTGAAGCTTTCTTT.

The chain uses TRBV29-1 and TRBJ1-2; 10 nucleotides align to TRBD1. Unmatched junction bases numbered 11, after V lost 6 bases and J lost 7 bases. The CDR3 length is 14 residues. From germline, CDR1 is SQVTM and CDR2 ANQGSEA. CDR3 nucleotides: TGCAGCGTCCTACCCGGGACAGGGGCTGCTGGCTACACCTTC. Translating gives CSVLPGTGAAGYTF.

This clonotype was detected only a few times. J is TRBJ1-5 and V is TRBV5-1; D might be TRBD1 (6 bases). Germline V gene data show CDR1 as SGHRS and CDR2 as YFSETQ. V dropped 4 bases and J dropped 4 bases, with 15 bases sitting between them. This CDR3 spans 15 amino acids. The CDR3 sequence is CASSAFGTPNQPQHF. The DNA for the CDR3 is TGCGCCAGCAGCGCCTTCGGGACACCGAATCAGCCCCAGCATTTT.

This clonotype was found a few times. V and J are TRBV10-3 and TRBJ2-1; 7 bases match TRBD1. After removal of 0 bases from V and 5 bases from J, the junction contained 7 bases not matched to a gene. The CDR3 runs to 16 residues. Germline CDR1 ENHRY, CDR2 SYGVKD. CDR3 in DNA: TGTGCCATCAGTGAGTCGGCTACAGGGGCTGACAATGAGCAGTTCTTC. Encoded protein: CAISESATGADNEQFF.

A few counts support this clonotype. The chain links TRBV6-4 to TRBJ2-3; D unclear. The V gene's germline CDR1 is MRHNA and CDR2 SNTAGT. V lost 4 bases to trimming and J lost 6 bases, with 11 bases between them. The CDR3 has 13 residues. The CDR3 nucleotides are TGTGCCAGCAGTGTTGGGCCATCGGATACGCAGTATTTT. This gives the protein CASSVGPSDTQYF.

Here the CDR3 DNA reads TGTGCCAGCAGTTTATTTAGACTCAGCCCTGGCAATGAGCAGTTCTTC. This encodes CASSLFRLSPGNEQFF. The chain employs TRBV27 and TRBJ2-1; D gene ambiguous. V was clipped by 1 base and J by 6 bases, with 16 bases between them. This CDR3 has 16 amino acids. Germline V gives CDR1 MNHEY, CDR2 SMNVEV (reference sequence).

This clonotype was seen more than once but under ten times. The junction shows a germline mismatch at one end, possibly a read error. The genes are TRBV7-9 and TRBJ1-1, with D unclear. Germline loops: CDR1 SEHNR, CDR2 FQNEAQ (reference sequence). This CDR3 comprises 15 residues. CDR3 in amino acids: CASSLEGPLNAEAFF. The CDR3 coding sequence is TGTGCCAGCAGCTTAGAGGGTCCTTTGAACGCTGAAGCTTTCTTT. The variable domain in full, with the rest retrieved from reference TRBV7-9 and TRBJ1-1, is DTGVSQNPRHKITKRGQNVTFRCDPISEHNRLYWYRQTLGQGPEFLTYFQNEAQLEKSRLLSDRFSAERPKGSFSTLEIQRTEQGDSAMYLCASSLEGPLNAEAFFGQGTRLTVV.

In this sample, this clonotype turned up a few times. This chain connects TRBV9 to TRBJ2-2; 12 positions agree with TRBD2. V trimming: 3 bases; J trimming: 8 bases; junction bases outside the gene matches: 8. The CDR3 sequence is 16 residues long. The V gene's germline CDR1 is SGDLS and CDR2 YYNGEE. The CDR3 bases are TGTGCCAGCAGCGCAGCCCTGACTAGCGGGAGTGGGGAGCTGTTTTTT. The encoded protein is CASSAALTSGSGELFF.

This clonotype was seen a few times. The rearrangement uses TRBV7-8 and TRBJ2-2; 8 bases line up with TRBD1. Unmatched junction bases numbered 7, after V lost 5 bases and J lost 2 bases. Germline V gene lookup returns CDR1 SGHVS and CDR2 FQNEAQ. The CDR3 consists of 16 residues. The CDR3: CASSPQDRANTGELFF. DNA for the CDR3: TGTGCCAGCAGCCCGCAGGACAGGGCCAACACCGGGGAGCTGTTTTTT. Using reference TRBV7-8 and TRBJ2-2 for the parts outside the CDR3, the full variable domain is GAGVSQSPRYKVAKRGQDVALRCDPISGHVSLFWYQQALGQGPEFLTYFQNEAQLDKSGLPSDRFFAERPEGSVSTLKIQRTQQEDSAVYLCASSPQDRANTGELFFGEGSRLTVL.

The chain links TRBV27 to TRBJ2-2, with D perhaps assigned TRBD1 or TRBD2 (5 bases each). Trimming left V 4 bases short and J 8 bases short, with 8 bases between. Germline V CDR1 and CDR2: MNHEY, SMNVEV (reference sequence). The CDR3 covers 12 residues. CDR3 protein: CASSWDGGELFF. The CDR3 DNA is TGTGCCAGCAGTTGGGACGGGGGGGAGCTGTTTTTT.

The chain links TRBV6-1 to TRBJ2-1; no definite D call. Germline assignment: CDR1 MNHNS and CDR2 SASEGT. This CDR3 is 14 amino acids long. Trimming left V 3 bases short and J 6 bases short, with 12 bases between. The CDR3 DNA sequence: TGTGCCAGCAGTGATGGTTTGTACTTCAATGAGCAGTTCTTC. Protein sequence: CASSDGLYFNEQFF.

A note on this clonotype: Without the conserved terminal phenylalanine or tryptophan, this CDR3 likely stems from a read error. The chain employs TRBV5-1 and TRBJ2-7; 7 bases match TRBD1. Germline V lookup: CDR1 SGHRS, CDR2 YFSETQ. The length of the CDR3 is 15 residues. V lost 3 bases and J lost 0; bases outside the gene matches: 6. CDR3 coding DNA: TGCGCCAGCAGCTCGCCGGGACAGAGCTCCTACGAGCAGTACTTA. Translation: CASSSPGQSSYEQYL.

In this sample, this clonotype turned up many times. The chain is built from TRBV5-6 and TRBJ2-1; TRBD2 agrees at 7 bases. Germline values: CDR1 SGHDT, CDR2 YYEEEE. CDR3 length equals 13 residues. V dropped 3 bases and J dropped 9; count of bases not matched to a gene: 6. CDR3 bases: TGTGCCAGCAGCTCGTCCATAGCGGGTGAGCAGTTCTTC. Translation: CASSSSIAGEQFF.

The CDR3 coding sequence is TGTGCCAGCAGTTCCCCGGACAGGGGGTTCGTCGATGAGCAGTTCTTC. It encodes CASSSPDRGFVDEQFF. The chain is built from TRBV28 and TRBJ2-1, with 10 positions matching TRBD1. V lost 4 bases, J lost 8 bases, and 11 bases stayed unmatched. The germline V gene encodes CDR1 MDHEN and CDR2 SYDVKM. The CDR3 totals 16 residues.

The chain combines TRBV6-5 with TRBJ2-3, with TRBD2 matching 7 bases. V shed 2 bases, J shed 4 bases, and the junction held 0 bases outside the gene matches. The length of the CDR3 is 13 residues. Germline V gene lookup returns CDR1 MNHEY and CDR2 SVGAGI. DNA of the CDR3: TGTGCCAGCAGTTACGGACTAGCAGATACGCAGTATTTT. Protein sequence: CASSYGLADTQYF.

This clonotype was seen a handful of times. The chain is built from TRBV6-1 and TRBJ2-1; 15 bases fit TRBD2. This CDR3 is 16 amino acids long. With V trimmed by 6 bases and J by 1 base, 1 base remained unmatched. Germline lookup yields CDR1 MNHNS and CDR2 SASEGT. The CDR3 here is CASSGTSGGSYNEQFF. CDR3 bases: TGTGCCAGCAGCGGGACTAGCGGGGGGTCCTACAATGAGCAGTTCTTC.

This clonotype was detected many times. The chain has TRBV5-1 and TRBJ2-5, with D uncertain. Germline V gives CDR1 SGHRS, CDR2 YFSETQ. The CDR3 has 15 amino acids. Trimming took off 4 bases at V and 2 bases at J, with 15 bases between the two ends. CDR3 residues: CASSGESVAQETQYF. The CDR3 DNA sequence: TGCGCCAGCAGCGGAGAATCCGTAGCACAAGAGACCCAGTACTTC.

This clonotype showed up many times. This chain connects TRBV6-5 to TRBJ2-7, with D possibly being TRBD2 (6 bases). CDR1 is MNHEY, CDR2 SVGAGI, per germline. V lost 2 bases, J lost 2 bases, and 10 bases lay in between. The CDR3 runs 14 residues. CDR3 loop: CASSYGGNPYEQYF. CDR3 coding DNA: TGTGCCAGCAGTTACGGGGGGAACCCCTACGAGCAGTACTTC.

This clonotype was counted a few times. The rearrangement joins TRBV5-6 to TRBJ2-1; no clear D. V lost 3 bases, J lost 9 bases, and 10 bases lay in between. The CDR3 contains 12 residues. The germline gives CDR1 SGHDT, CDR2 YYEEEE. CDR3 sequence: CASSYMIAEQFF. CDR3 bases: TGTGCCAGCAGCTATATGATCGCTGAGCAGTTCTTC.

The chain recombines TRBV19 with TRBJ1-1; tentative D call: TRBD1 (6 bases). CDR3 size: 15 residues. V lost 8 bases to trimming and J lost 2 bases, with 18 bases between them. Germline V gene data show CDR1 as LNHDA and CDR2 as SQIVND (reference sequence). The CDR3 nucleotides are TGTGCCAGTCGCCCCCGGGCAGGGGTAAACACTGAAGCTTTCTTT. It encodes CASRPRAGVNTEAFF.

The V gene is TRBV6-1, the J gene TRBJ1-5; D is ambiguous. Trimming took off 1 base at V and 6 bases at J, with 4 bases between the two ends. This CDR3 is built from 12 residues. From germline, CDR1 is MNHNS and CDR2 SASEGT. The CDR3 region is CASSEVVQPQHF. CDR3 in DNA: TGTGCCAGCAGTGAAGTGGTTCAGCCCCAGCATTTT.